Sequencing of this T cell receptor (beta chain) was carried out in a study of beta chain features in type 1 diabetes. Overall study results and limits: TCRB CDR3 length was moderately but significantly reduced in all four CD4+ subsets of Type 1 diabetes patients.

As every portion of the isolated RNA was reverse transcribed, the sequencing read expressed TCRB transcripts. Sequencing was performed with immunoSEQ multiplex PCR; in TCRdb, only in-frame clones are kept and a portion is missing. The sample has 300,000 or so clones; approximately 10% are singletons. This CDR3 spans 13 amino acids. V was cut by 3 bases and J by 4 bases, with 10 bases left in between. The germline V gene has CDR1 SGHRS and CDR2 YFSETQ. With regard to this clone: The antigen is undetermined.

The clonotype comes from a man aged 25 to 45 with type 1 diabetes. What was sequenced was central memory CD4+ T cells from blood. J is TRBJ1-1 and V is TRBV5-1; D not resolved. In DNA form, the CDR3 reads TGCGCCAGCAGCTCGAATGGGCGCACTGAAGCTTTCTTT. Residues: CASSSNGRTEAFF.